The present T cell receptor (beta chain) was sequenced within a study of blood T cell repertoires in COVID-19 (TCRdb year 2020). Study-wide context: Collaborator samples came from the United States, Italy and Spain and covered acute and convalescent phases of COVID-19. Where HLA class I and class II types were available, the types were taken from metadata supplied by the sample provider, not from assay-based typing. Sample metadata almost always included a de-identified subject ID, COVID-19 status, age in years and sex. The dataset comprised deeply sampled blood TCRbeta repertoires from subjects exposed to, actively infected with, or recovered from COVID-19. Samples came from the ongoing ImmuneRACE study (first 160 participants) plus 1,254 subjects from 6 global collaborators. The repertoires were released in a freely available public database intended as a resource for research on the immune response to SARS-CoV-2. The material from the prospective study consisted of cDNA or gDNA derived from T cells, B-cell-depleted T cells, or PBMCs.

Each collaborating institution followed its own protocols to collect whole blood in K2EDTA tubes. For TCRbeta analysis, collaborators shipped samples in one of three forms: frozen whole blood, isolated PBMCs, or DNA extracted from either of those sample types. The immunoSEQ Assay, a bias-controlled multiplex PCR, was used to amplify TCRbeta CDR3 regions from genomic DNA. Regarding the original processing steps: Within the assay, amplification of reference gene primers was used to estimate how many nucleated cells each sample contained. Sequence reads were collapsed and filtered to measure the absolute abundance of every unique TCRbeta CDR3 rearrangement. For each sample, productive Simpson clonality was calculated by taking the square root of Simpson's diversity index across productive rearrangements. Drawn from immuneACCESS, this table holds only the in-frame rearrangements with V and J called that TCRdb kept. Clones are partly lost; checked studies trace under half to an unresolved V gene and leave the rest unexplained. V, J and clone size reflect that table, while D and trimming were determined from the DNA. This sample is represented by tens of thousands of clones; 75% to 85% of them were singletons. The ten largest clones represent approximately 22% of the sample.

Overall results and qualifications from the work: The quantity of clinical and demographic metadata differed by source and by participant and was supplied without curation.

The CDR3 has 15 amino acids, counting the end cysteine and phenylalanine. Left in the record is the CDR3 DNA by itself, 45 bases read in frame from the first base. CDR1 is given as SGHVS and CDR2 as FNYEAQ, both from the germline V gene. The germline V end is reduced by 5 bases and the J end by 7 bases; junction bases left unmatched: 6. This clone was picked up one time. Its antigen is currently not known. Nothing much larger sits one base from this clone, and base qualities are not available. The chain links TRBV7-6 with TRBJ2-1; 12 central nucleotides agree with TRBD2. The receptor comes from a woman aged 70-85 years with acute or convalescent COVID-19. Material: peripheral blood. The nucleotide sequence is given as TGTGCCAGCAGCGCGCTAGCGGGAGGGGGTAATGAGCAGTTCTTC. This sequence encodes CASSALAGGGNEQFF.